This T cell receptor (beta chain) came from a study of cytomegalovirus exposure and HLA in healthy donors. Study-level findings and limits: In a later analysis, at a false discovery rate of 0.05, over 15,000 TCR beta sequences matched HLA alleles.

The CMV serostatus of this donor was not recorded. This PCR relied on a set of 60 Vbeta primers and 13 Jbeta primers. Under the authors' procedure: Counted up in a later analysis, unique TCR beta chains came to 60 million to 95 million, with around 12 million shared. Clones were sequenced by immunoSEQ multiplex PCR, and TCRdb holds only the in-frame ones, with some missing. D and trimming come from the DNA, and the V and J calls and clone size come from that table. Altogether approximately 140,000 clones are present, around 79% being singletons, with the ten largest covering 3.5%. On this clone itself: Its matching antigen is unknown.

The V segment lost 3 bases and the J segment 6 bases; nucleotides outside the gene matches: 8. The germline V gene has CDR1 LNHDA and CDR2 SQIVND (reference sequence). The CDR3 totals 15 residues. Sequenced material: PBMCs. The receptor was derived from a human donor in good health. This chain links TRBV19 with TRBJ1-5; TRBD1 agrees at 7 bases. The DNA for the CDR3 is TGTGCCAGTAGTATCCTCGGGACAGTGGGTCAGCCCCAGCATTTT. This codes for CASSILGTVGQPQHF.